These 27 T cell receptor beta chains were all obtained from the same sample, sequenced in a study of blood T cell repertoires in COVID-19. Profiling relied on immunoSEQ multiplex PCR, and the TCRdb table lists in-frame clones only, not all of them. This sample has almost 250,000 clones; about 89% occur once, and the top ten carry 3.5% to 5%. What was sequenced was PBMCs or T cells enriched from blood (not recorded which). These receptor sequences come from a young woman who had recovered from COVID-19.

The chain combines TRBV4-3 with TRBJ1-4; D unresolved. Germline values: CDR1 LGHNA, CDR2 YSLEER. The CDR3 runs 14 residues. The germline V and J ends were trimmed by 0 bases and 10 bases, with 12 bases remaining between them. The CDR3 DNA sequence: TGCGCCAGCAGCCAAGAGATATTCGGGAGAAAACTGTTTTTT. Its protein product is CASSQEIFGRKLFF.

The CDR3 here is CASSQFAGGETQYF. CDR3 bases: TGTGCCAGCAGCCAGTTCGCAGGAGGAGAGACCCAGTACTTC. V usage is TRBV3-1 (or the pseudogene TRBV3-2) and J usage is TRBJ2-5, with a possible D match to TRBD2 (5 bases). This CDR3 spans 14 amino acids. The germline CDR1 and CDR2 sequences are LGHDT and YNNKEL (reference sequence). Between the trimmed V and J ends, which lost 3 bases and 4 bases, there was a span of 12 bases.

J is TRBJ1-5 and V is TRBV23-1; TRBD1 matches 10 bases. TRBV23-1 is placed among ORFs of uncertain function. The junction had 8 bases not matched to a gene; V was cut back by 2 bases and J by 1 base. The CDR3 spans 18 residues. The CDR3 protein is CASSQPRRDRGSNQPQHF. Written as DNA, the CDR3 is TGCGCCAGCAGTCAACCCCGAAGGGACAGGGGAAGCAATCAGCCCCAGCATTTT.

The J gene is TRBJ1-2, the V gene TRBV11-2, with TRBD1 as a possible D gene (5 bases). The CDR3 spans 13 residues. V gave up 5 bases and J gave up 10 bases, with 17 bases separating them. Germline V gene lookup returns CDR1 SGHAT and CDR2 FQNNGV. CDR3 in DNA: TGTGCCAGCAGCCCCGGACAAGTTCAATACTACACCTTC. Translated: CASSPGQVQYYTF.

The CDR3 DNA is TGTGCCAGCAGTTTGACAGGGGTAGATAATTCACCCCTCCACTTT. It yields the protein CASSLTGVDNSPLHF. V and J are TRBV28 and TRBJ1-6; TRBD1 matches 8 bases. Germline V gene lookup returns CDR1 MDHEN and CDR2 SYDVKM. J was trimmed by 5 bases and V by 3 bases; bases with no gene match: 3. The CDR3 runs 15 residues. The full variable domain, rest sourced from reference TRBV28 and TRBJ1-6, is DVKVTQSSRYLVKRTGEKVFLECVQDMDHENMFWYRQDPGLGLRLIYFSYDVKMKEKGDIPEGYSVSREKKERFSLILESASTNQTSMYLCASSLTGVDNSPLHFGNGTRLTVT.

The chain couples TRBV6-5 to TRBJ1-2; 8 bases match TRBD1. The V gene end was trimmed by 2 bases and the J gene end by 10 bases; junction bases not matched to a gene: 9. Germline V gives CDR1 MNHEY, CDR2 SVGAGI. This CDR3 is built from 14 residues. CDR3 residues: CASSYPPGQVNYTF. CDR3 bases: TGTGCCAGCAGTTACCCCCCGGGACAGGTGAACTACACCTTC.

The V and J genes are TRBV18 and TRBJ2-7; D possibly corresponds to TRBD1 (6 bases). Trimming took 6 bases from V and 0 from J, leaving 15 bases between them. Germline V lookup: CDR1 KGHSH, CDR2 LQKENI. The CDR3 has 15 residues. CDR3 DNA: TGTGCCAGCTCGTCGCTGGACAGCCGCTCCTACGAGCAGTACTTC. Translating gives CASSSLDSRSYEQYF. Filled out from reference TRBV18 and TRBJ2-7, the complete variable domain reads NAGVMQNPRHLVRRRGQEARLRCSPMKGHSHVYWYRQLPEEGLKFMVYLQKENIIDESGMPKERFSAEFPKEGPSILRIQQVVRGDSAAYFCASSSLDSRSYEQYFGPGTRLTVT.

CDR3: CASSPVAWGDQETQYF. The CDR3, as DNA: TGTGCCAGCAGCCCCGTGGCGTGGGGGGATCAAGAGACCCAGTACTTC. This chain uses TRBV6-2 or TRBV6-3 with TRBJ2-5, with D possibly matching TRBD2 (6 bases). The V end was cut by 6 bases, the J end by 2 bases, with 19 bases between. The CDR3 totals 16 residues. The germline V gene encodes CDR1 MNHEY and CDR2 SVGEGT.

This rearrangement joins TRBV7-9 to TRBJ2-3; 10 bases are a match to TRBD2. Germline lookup yields CDR1 SEHNR and CDR2 FQNEAQ (reference sequence). With 5 bases clipped from V and 1 base from J, the junction kept 3 bases outside the gene matches. The CDR3 length is 15 residues. The CDR3 reads CASSTLAGGTDTQYF. The DNA for the CDR3 is TGTGCCAGCAGCACCCTAGCGGGAGGCACAGATACGCAGTATTTT.

This chain connects TRBV9 to TRBJ2-5; D is possibly TRBD1 (6 bases). Germline CDR1 and CDR2: SGDLS and YYNGEE. V was clipped by 4 bases and J by 2 bases, with 12 bases between them. This CDR3 contains 14 residues. CDR3 amino acids: CASSSTDRQETQYF. CDR3 coding DNA: TGTGCCAGCAGCTCTACAGACAGGCAAGAGACCCAGTACTTC.

The chain joins TRBV19 to TRBJ1-5, with 12 bases lining up with TRBD1. From germline, CDR1 is LNHDA and CDR2 SQIVND (reference sequence). Trimming removed 5 bases from V and 1 base from J; junction bases left unmatched: 15. This CDR3 has 20 residues. CDR3: CASSLPTGTGGRLSNQPQHF. The DNA of the CDR3 is TGTGCCAGTAGTCTTCCAACCGGGACAGGGGGCCGGTTGAGCAATCAGCCCCAGCATTTT.

With regard to this clone: This specimen includes other DNA sequences encoding the same CDR3. The chain recombines TRBV28 with TRBJ1-2, with TRBD1 matching over 7 bases. The length of the CDR3 is 13 residues. Germline-derived CDR1 and CDR2 are MDHEN and SYDVKM. V lost 6 bases to trimming and J lost 4 bases; unmatched junction nucleotides: 5. The CDR3: CASSSGTAYGYTF. The CDR3 bases are TGTGCCAGCAGCTCCGGGACAGCCTATGGCTACACCTTC.

In DNA, the CDR3 is TGTGCCAGTAGTAATACCCTGGGAGACAAGGCCCCCAGACTGTTTTTT. This translates into CASSNTLGDKAPRLFF. The V gene is TRBV19, the J gene TRBJ1-4, with D unresolved. The CDR3 spans 16 residues. Germline CDR1 and CDR2: LNHDA and SQIVND (reference sequence). V gave up 4 bases and J gave up 13 bases, with 25 bases separating them.

The chain is built from TRBV7-8 and TRBJ1-5; perhaps TRBD1 as D (6 bases). V lost 1 base and J lost 5, with 18 bases in between. Germline CDR1 SGHVS, CDR2 FQNEAQ. The length of the CDR3 is 17 residues. This CDR3 is CASSLVRRGPGHQPQHF. The CDR3 coding sequence is TGTGCCAGCAGCTTAGTTAGGCGGGGGCCGGGCCATCAGCCCCAGCATTTT.

This clone showed up just once. The chain is built from TRBV7-8 and TRBJ1-5, with no clear D. V was clipped by 4 bases and J by 9 bases, with 16 bases between them. In germline, CDR1 is SGHVS, CDR2 FQNEAQ. This CDR3 comprises 14 residues. The CDR3 sequence: CASSSVIGSGPQHF. The DNA for the CDR3 is TGTGCCAGCAGCTCGGTCATCGGTTCGGGGCCCCAGCATTTT. The full variable domain, with the rest looked up from reference TRBV7-8 and TRBJ1-5, is GAGVSQSPRYKVAKRGQDVALRCDPISGHVSLFWYQQALGQGPEFLTYFQNEAQLDKSGLPSDRFFAERPEGSVSTLKIQRTQQEDSAVYLCASSSVIGSGPQHFGDGTRLSIL.

The chain links TRBV6-2 or TRBV6-3 to TRBJ2-7; TRBD2 matches at 7 bases. Looked up from germline, CDR1 is MNHEY and CDR2 is SVGEGT. V lost 6 bases and J lost 2; bases outside the gene matches: 10. The CDR3 consists of 15 residues. The CDR3 region is CASRPRLAAPYEQYF. The CDR3 coding sequence is TGTGCCAGCAGACCTAGACTAGCTGCCCCCTACGAGCAGTACTTC.

The V and J genes are TRBV6-2 or TRBV6-3 and TRBJ1-2; D gene unclear. Germline V CDR1 and CDR2: MNHEY, SVGEGT. V lost 4 bases to trimming and J lost 3 bases, with 9 bases between them. The CDR3 sequence is 13 residues long. The CDR3: CASSLAGYYGYTF. The CDR3 DNA reads TGTGCCAGCAGTTTGGCGGGGTACTATGGCTACACCTTC.

The rearrangement links TRBV7-2 to TRBJ2-3; TRBD1 might be the D (6 bases). V was clipped by 0 bases and J by 6 bases, with 10 bases between them. This CDR3 spans 14 amino acids. Germline V gene sequence: CDR1 SGHTA, CDR2 FQGNSA. This CDR3 reads CASSLAPGVDTQYF. The CDR3, as DNA: TGTGCCAGCAGCTTAGCTCCAGGGGTGGATACGCAGTATTTT.

CDR3 sequence (DNA): TGTGCCACCAGTGATGTGACAGGGAAGAAACTGTTTTTT. The encoded protein is CATSDVTGKKLFF. The chain couples TRBV24-1 to TRBJ1-4; 7 bases agree with TRBD1. Losses at the gene ends were 3 bases for V and 11 bases for J; bases not matched to a gene: 5. This CDR3 spans 13 amino acids. Germline V CDR1 and CDR2: KGHDR, SFDVKD.

The chain couples TRBV7-9 to TRBJ2-2; tentatively, D is TRBD2 (5 bases). The CDR3 extends over 15 amino acids. V shed 2 bases and J shed 4 bases, with 11 bases lying between them. Per germline, CDR1 SEHNR and CDR2 FQNEAQ (reference sequence). CDR3 sequence (DNA): TGTGCCAGCAGCTTAATGTCCGCGGGCACCGGGGAGCTGTTTTTT. It is translated as CASSLMSAGTGELFF. Complete variable domain (other parts from reference TRBV7-9 and TRBJ2-2): DTGVSQNPRHKITKRGQNVTFRCDPISEHNRLYWYRQTLGQGPEFLTYFQNEAQLEKSRLLSDRFSAERPKGSFSTLEIQRTEQGDSAMYLCASSLMSAGTGELFFGEGSRLTVL.

The chain uses TRBV6-6 and TRBJ1-1, with D possibly being TRBD1 (5 bases). CDR1 and CDR2 (germline): MNHNY, SVGAGI (reference sequence). The CDR3 runs to 14 residues. The V end was cut by 3 bases, the J end by 4 bases, with 12 bases between. The CDR3 protein is CASSYAGSGTEAFF. CDR3 in DNA: TGTGCCAGCAGTTATGCAGGGTCTGGCACTGAAGCTTTCTTT.

The gene calls are TRBV19 and TRBJ1-2; TRBD1 matches at 9 bases. CDR1 and CDR2 (germline): LNHDA, SQIVND (reference sequence). This CDR3 has 16 amino acids. J was trimmed by 5 bases and V by 4 bases; bases with no gene match: 11. The CDR3 is CASSRQLGQGGYGYTF. CDR3 nucleotide sequence: TGTGCCAGTAGTAGACAGCTGGGACAGGGAGGTTATGGCTACACCTTC.

The rearrangement uses TRBV28 and TRBJ2-1; 8 bases agree with TRBD2. Per the germline V gene, CDR1 is MDHEN and CDR2 is SYDVKM. V lost 3 bases, J lost 7 bases, and 8 bases stayed unmatched. The CDR3 runs 15 residues. CDR3 coding DNA: TGTGCCAGCAGTTTGTCGCGGGGGGCCTGGAATGAGCAGTTCTTC. Protein product: CASSLSRGAWNEQFF.

The chain is built from TRBV7-9 and TRBJ2-7, with D perhaps matching TRBD2 (6 bases). The CDR3 is made up of 15 amino acids. Germline-derived CDR1 and CDR2 are SEHNR and FQNEAQ (reference sequence). Deletions cut 2 bases from V and 2 bases from J, with 13 bases between. The CDR3 reads CASSLLSGSAYEQYF. The CDR3 DNA is TGTGCCAGCAGCTTATTGAGCGGGTCCGCCTACGAGCAGTACTTC.

Concerning this clone: Other DNA variants within this sample encode the same CDR3. The rearrangement joins TRBV3-1 (or the pseudogene TRBV3-2) to TRBJ2-1; D remains unclear. Trimming took 1 base from V and 7 from J, leaving 8 bases between them. The CDR3 runs 13 residues. Germline V lookup: CDR1 LGHDT, CDR2 YNNKEL (reference sequence). The CDR3 DNA is TGTGCCAGCAGCCAAGTTGCGGCAAATGAGCAGTTCTTC. Its translation: CASSQVAANEQFF.

The rearrangement links TRBV20-1 to TRBJ1-1, with D hard to call. This CDR3 contains 11 residues. Germline CDR1 and CDR2: DFQATT and SNEGSKA (reference sequence). Trimming took 1 base from V and 10 from J, leaving 10 bases between them. The CDR3 nucleotides are TGCAGTGCTAGAGGCAGGTTCACAGCTTTCTTT. Amino acids: CSARGRFTAFF.

Points on this clone: A read error may account for a junction end that differs from germline. The chain carries TRBV7-7 and TRBJ2-1, with 8 positions matching TRBD2. The germline V gene encodes CDR1 SSHAT and CDR2 FNYEAQ (reference sequence). The CDR3 sequence is 15 residues long. DNA of the CDR3: TGTGCTAGCAGCTTAGGGACTAGTAACGAGAATGAGCAGTTCTTC. It yields the protein CASSLGTSNENEQFF.